Given below is one T cell receptor (beta chain) in context. Its antigen remains unknown. One base away lies a much larger clone, so this may be a sequencing read error. The source material, RNA transcripts, was used to amplify TCR beta CDR3 regions. A first-round RT-PCR of the TCR CDR3 used the HTBI primer set. TCRdb re-analysed the multiplex PCR reads in MiXCR, keeping a single row per CDR3 protein. This sample carries 500,000 to 650,000 distinct CDR3 sequences, around 20% of them seen once, and the ten largest clones take approximately 50%. Uncontrolled infection, other autoimmune disease, pregnancy or lactation disqualified patients from enrolment. Per germline, CDR1 SNHLY and CDR2 FYNNEI. The V end was cut by 3 bases, the J end by 2 bases, with 8 bases between. The CDR3 is 14 residues long. This sample is drawn from a study of T cells in Graves' hyperthyroidism and ophthalmopathy. Study-wide background: Peripheral blood was drawn at first diagnosis, prior to all treatment.

Study outcomes and limitations: Ophthalmopathy stood apart from stable hyperthyroidism in a 13 V-J model.

This chain connects TRBV2 to TRBJ2-1; D might be TRBD2 (5 bases). This sequence was found in a man aged 35-49 years with Graves' ophthalmopathy. The sequencing sample was made of blood. The CDR3 reads CASSEGSTYNEQFF. CDR3 nucleotides: TGTGCCAGCAGTGAGGGGAGCACCTACAATGAGCAGTTCTTC.